The 5 T cell receptor beta chains listed next were all sequenced from one sample in a study of cytomegalovirus exposure and HLA in healthy donors. Primers included in the PCR were 60 Vbeta and 13 Jbeta primers. Using immunoSEQ multiplex PCR, the repertoire was profiled, and TCRdb retains in-frame clones only, with some absent. The sample includes tens of thousands of clones, 70% to 80% of them seen just once. Sequencing was carried out using PBMCs. The receptor set was obtained from a woman aged 45 to 65 in good health and CMV-seropositive.

This sequence joins TRBV11-3 and TRBJ2-3, with 7 bases that match TRBD1. CDR1 and CDR2 (germline): SGHNT, YENEEA. Losses at the gene ends were 1 base for V and 2 bases for J; bases not matched to a gene: 3. This CDR3 comprises 15 residues. The CDR3 bases are TGTGCCAGCAGCTTAGGGACAGGACACACAGATACGCAGTATTTT. Protein product: CASSLGTGHTDTQYF.

A few counts support this clone. The V and J genes are TRBV6-5 and TRBJ1-1, with 9 bases aligning to TRBD1. There are 14 residues in the CDR3. Germline-derived CDR1 and CDR2 are MNHEY and SVGAGI. After removal of 6 bases from V and 1 base from J, the junction contained 3 bases not matched to a gene. The CDR3 coding sequence is TGTGCCAGCAGCACGGGACAGGGGAACACTGAAGCTTTCTTT. Translated, it gives CASSTGQGNTEAFF.

The rearrangement joins TRBV5-6 to TRBJ2-7, with 8 nucleotides matching TRBD1. V lost 2 bases, J lost 6 bases, and 10 bases stayed unmatched. The CDR3 is 15 amino acids. Germline V gene sequence: CDR1 SGHDT, CDR2 YYEEEE. CDR3 nucleotides: TGTGCCAGCAGCTTCGGGGACAGGCCCACCTCCGAGCAGTACTTC. This codes for CASSFGDRPTSEQYF. Filled out from reference TRBV5-6 and TRBJ2-7, the complete variable domain reads DAGVTQSPTHLIKTRGQQVTLRCSPKSGHDTVSWYQQALGQGPQFIFQYYEEEERQRGNFPDRFSGHQFPNYSSELNVNALLLGDSALYLCASSFGDRPTSEQYFGPGTRLTVT.

The rearrangement uses TRBV20-1 and TRBJ1-4; D not certain. Germline V gene data show CDR1 as DFQATT and CDR2 as SNEGSKA (reference sequence). The CDR3 runs 10 residues. V dropped 1 base and J dropped 11 bases, with 5 bases sitting between them. In DNA, the CDR3 is TGCAGTGCTAGAGGAGCTAAACTGTTTTTT. It codes for CSARGAKLFF.

The chain recombines TRBV10-1 with TRBJ2-3, with a tentative D call TRBD1 (5 bases). The CDR3 totals 12 residues. The germline V gene encodes CDR1 WNHNN and CDR2 SYGVQD (reference sequence). With 4 bases removed from V and 8 bases from J, the gap between germline ends came to 10 bases. In nucleotides, the CDR3 is TGCGCCAGCAGTGGCAGTCAGGGTACGCAGTATTTT. Residues: CASSGSQGTQYF.